Each of the 18 T cell receptor beta chains below was sequenced from the same sample in a study of blood T cell repertoires in COVID-19. Clones were read by immunoSEQ multiplex PCR, and TCRdb kept only the in-frame ones, dropping some. Here the sample spans approximately 50,000 clones, 85% being singletons. The sample comprised peripheral blood. These receptors were collected from a human donor in a cohort sampled during active COVID-19.

The chain uses TRBV5-1 and TRBJ2-1, with a weak D call TRBD1 (6 bases). Trimming left V 0 bases short and J 0 bases short, with 13 bases between. This CDR3 spans 17 amino acids. The germline V gene has CDR1 SGHRS and CDR2 YFSETQ. The CDR3 DNA is TGCGCCAGCAGCTTGGGGGACACCCCAAGCTCCTACAATGAGCAGTTCTTC. Amino acid sequence: CASSLGDTPSSYNEQFF.

The J gene is TRBJ1-6, the V gene TRBV6-1; 8 bases map to TRBD1. V gave up 1 base and J gave up 8 bases; unmatched junction bases: 10. The length of the CDR3 is 17 residues. Germline CDR1 reads MNHNS; CDR2 reads SASEGT. CDR3 nucleotide sequence: TGTGCCAGCAGTGAAGTGCTTGGTTCAGGGGGCGATTCACCCCTCCACTTT. It is translated as CASSEVLGSGGDSPLHF.

CDR3 nucleotide sequence: TGTGCCAGCAGCCAAGACCCAGGCCGTAAGAATTCACCCCTCCACTTT. It specifies CASSQDPGRKNSPLHF. V usage is TRBV4-2 and J usage is TRBJ1-6, with unresolved D. Trimming stripped 0 bases from V and 7 bases from J, with 13 bases between. The V gene's germline CDR1 is LGHNA and CDR2 YNFKEQ. CDR3 length: 16 amino acids.

This clone has just one count. The V gene is TRBV3-1 (or the pseudogene TRBV3-2), the J gene TRBJ2-7; the match to TRBD2 covers 11 bases. Germline V gene data show CDR1 as LGHDT and CDR2 as YNNKEL (reference sequence). V dropped 0 bases and J dropped 3; count of bases not matched to a gene: 1. The CDR3 extends over 15 amino acids. The CDR3 region is CASSQEGTSGYEQYF. The CDR3 DNA sequence: TGTGCCAGCAGCCAAGAGGGGACTAGCGGCTACGAGCAGTACTTC.

The chain has TRBV5-4 and TRBJ2-5, with D maybe TRBD1 (6 bases). Germline lookup yields CDR1 SGHNT and CDR2 YYREEE (reference sequence). V was clipped by 4 bases and J by 2 bases, with 12 bases between them. The CDR3 sequence is 14 residues long. In DNA, the CDR3 is TGTGCCAGCAGCCCAAATGACAGGCAAGAGACCCAGTACTTC. Translation: CASSPNDRQETQYF.

The chain has TRBV25-1 and TRBJ1-1, with TRBD1 matching 7 bases. The germline CDR1 and CDR2 sequences are MGHDK and SYGVNS. J was trimmed by 4 bases and V by 1 base; bases with no gene match: 6. CDR3 length: 15 residues. The CDR3 nucleotides read TGTGCCAGCAGTGAATTGTCAGGGGGGAGCACTGAAGCTTTCTTT. Its translation is CASSELSGGSTEAFF. Complete variable domain (other parts from reference TRBV25-1 and TRBJ1-1): EADIYQTPRYLVIGTGKKITLECSQTMGHDKMYWYQQDPGMELHLIHYSYGVNSTEKGDLSSESTVSRIRTEHFPLTLESARPSHTSQYLCASSELSGGSTEAFFGQGTRLTVV.

The rearrangement links TRBV6-5 to TRBJ2-1; 12 bases are shared with TRBD2. The germline gives CDR1 MNHEY, CDR2 SVGAGI. The CDR3 runs to 15 residues. The ends lost 6 bases at V and 7 bases at J; junction bases unmatched: 7. This CDR3 is CASSQTSGGWNEQFF. In DNA, the CDR3 is TGTGCCAGCAGCCAAACTAGCGGGGGGTGGAATGAGCAGTTCTTC.

This chain joins TRBV19 and TRBJ1-5; 10 bases fit TRBD1. V was pared by 6 bases and J by 3 bases, with 5 bases of the junction left unmatched. CDR3 size: 15 residues. Per the germline V gene, CDR1 is LNHDA and CDR2 is SQIVND (reference sequence). The DNA of the CDR3 is TGTGCCAGTAGGAGGGGGACAGGGGCCAATCAGCCCCAGCATTTT. Translated: CASRRGTGANQPQHF. Supplemented by reference TRBV19 and TRBJ1-5, the full variable domain reads DGGITQSPKYLFRKEGQNVTLSCEQNLNHDAMYWYRQDPGQGLRLIYYSQIVNDFQKGDIAEGYSVSREKKESFPLTVTSAQKNPTAFYLCASRRGTGANQPQHFGDGTRLSIL.

The rearrangement joins TRBV5-3 to TRBJ1-1; D uncertain. TRBV5-3 is labeled an ORF, and its function is uncertain. This CDR3 comprises 14 residues. V was pared by 4 bases and J by 1 base, with 11 bases between. This CDR3 is CARSPGVPNTEAFF. The CDR3 DNA sequence: TGTGCCAGAAGCCCGGGTGTGCCGAACACTGAAGCTTTCTTT.

The genes are TRBV5-1 and TRBJ1-2; 12 nucleotides align to TRBD1. J gave up 5 bases and V 3 bases, and 5 bases lay outside the gene matches. Germline CDR1 and CDR2: SGHRS and YFSETQ. The CDR3 extends over 15 amino acids. CDR3 region: CASSWGQGAGYGYTF. CDR3 coding DNA: TGCGCCAGCAGCTGGGGACAGGGGGCGGGGTATGGCTACACCTTC.

This clone was counted once. The V gene is TRBV10-3, the J gene TRBJ1-3; D is possibly TRBD1 (5 bases). This CDR3 has 13 residues. V was cut by 5 bases and J by 0 bases, with 5 bases left in between. The germline V gene encodes CDR1 ENHRY and CDR2 SYGVKD. The CDR3 DNA reads as TGTGCCATCAGTCAGGGCTCTGGAAACACCATATATTTT. Translation: CAISQGSGNTIYF.

The rearrangement joins TRBV7-2 to TRBJ2-7; D is unresolved. The germline V and J ends were trimmed by 4 bases and 2 bases, with 21 bases remaining between them. In germline, CDR1 is SGHTA, CDR2 FQGNSA. This CDR3 region has 17 residues. This CDR3 reads CASSYRLAKPPTYEQYF. CDR3 in DNA: TGTGCCAGCAGCTATCGCCTCGCCAAACCTCCTACCTACGAGCAGTACTTC.

The chain uses TRBV28 and TRBJ1-2; D gene ambiguous. The CDR3 sequence is 14 residues long. V gave up 4 bases and J gave up 3 bases, with 12 bases separating them. CDR1 and CDR2 (germline): MDHEN, SYDVKM. CDR3 coding DNA: TGTGCCAGCAGTTCATCTGACACCTACTATGGCTACACCTTC. Translated: CASSSSDTYYGYTF.

The sample holds many counts of this clone. The V gene is TRBV5-1, the J gene TRBJ2-7, with TRBD2 matching 7 bases. CDR3 length equals 15 residues. The germline gives CDR1 SGHRS, CDR2 YFSETQ. Losses at the gene ends were 7 bases for V and 4 bases for J; bases not matched to a gene: 14. This CDR3 reads CASQAGPEAPYEQYF. The CDR3 DNA reads as TGCGCCAGCCAAGCGGGACCAGAGGCCCCTTACGAGCAGTACTTC.

The chain links TRBV27 to TRBJ2-1; the D is unclear. CDR3 length: 16 amino acids. Germline-derived CDR1 and CDR2 are MNHEY and SMNVEV (reference sequence). V lost 5 bases and J 4 bases, leaving 18 bases between the germline ends. The CDR3 coding sequence is TGTGCCAGCAGTATTAGTCCCCCTAACTCTTACAATGAGCAGTTCTTC. Amino acid sequence: CASSISPPNSYNEQFF.

The chain joins TRBV6-5 to TRBJ1-1; 7 bases line up with TRBD1. This CDR3 region has 14 residues. The ends lost 7 bases at V and 3 bases at J; junction bases unmatched: 8. Germline-derived CDR1 and CDR2 are MNHEY and SVGAGI. Here the CDR3 reads CASTTKGADTEAFF. Written as DNA, the CDR3 is TGTGCCAGCACCACAAAGGGGGCAGACACTGAAGCTTTCTTT.

The chain uses TRBV18 and TRBJ1-1, with a possible D match to TRBD1 (6 bases). Germline V lookup: CDR1 KGHSH, CDR2 LQKENI. V lost 2 bases, J lost 2 bases, and 12 bases lay in between. The CDR3 is made up of 15 amino acids. For the CDR3, the DNA is TGTGCCAGCTCACCATTGGGGGGGCTTAACACTGAAGCTTTCTTT. It specifies CASSPLGGLNTEAFF.

This sequence joins TRBV5-1 and TRBJ2-3, with D possibly being TRBD2 (5 bases). Germline V gene data show CDR1 as SGHRS and CDR2 as YFSETQ. This CDR3 is 15 amino acids long. V was clipped by 4 bases and J by 5 bases, with 17 bases between them. The CDR3 DNA reads as TGCGCCAGCAGCCCGGGTGGAGGAGGAGGAGATACGCAGTATTTT. Its protein is CASSPGGGGGDTQYF.